Each of the 19 T cell receptor beta chains below was sequenced from the same sample in a study of tumor-infiltrating lymphocytes in primary liver carcinoma (dated by TCRdb to the late 2010s). TRIzol reagent was used to extract blood RNA from unsorted whole blood, while the DNeasy Blood & Tissue kit provided the germline DNA. TCRdb names Illumina HiSeq 2500 as the instrument used. A constant-region primer and ProtoScript II reverse transcriptase were used to reverse-transcribe TCRbeta-specific cDNA from roughly 0.5 ug total RNA. The TCRbeta libraries were prepared through three rounds of nested multiplex PCR following a slightly modified ARM-PCR procedure. Each of the first two PCR rounds ran for around 10 cycles using multiplex TRBV1-TRBV30 forward primers together with a Cbeta reverse primer. TCRdb passed the public sequencing reads through fastp at Q25 and MiXCR, retaining productive beta sequences. Each entry merges the rows of one CDR3 protein and shows their most common DNA and genes. This sample is represented by approximately 300,000 distinct CDR3 sequences; 50% to 70% of them were singletons. In total, the top ten clones hold approximately 9% of the sample.

Sequenced: peripheral blood. Every receptor here comes from a middle-aged man with primary liver carcinoma and hepatitis B virus infection.

This clonotype was detected once. This sequence may be a read error, since a much larger clone differs from it by one base. The V call is TRBV11-2, the J call TRBJ2-1; TRBD2 might be the D (5 bases). CDR1 and CDR2 (germline): SGHAT, FQNNGV. The CDR3 is made up of 15 amino acids. DNA for the CDR3: TGTGCCATCAGCTTAGAGGCGCGGGTTTACAATGAGCAGTTCTTC. Protein sequence: CAISLEARVYNEQFF.

This clonotype was observed once. The chain is built from TRBV11-2 and TRBJ2-2; tentative D call: TRBD1 (6 bases). Germline V gene lookup returns CDR1 SGHAT and CDR2 FQNNGV. Trimming left V 5 bases short and J 5 bases short, with 18 bases between. The CDR3 has 16 amino acids. The DNA of the CDR3 is TGTGCCAGCAGCCCATTGACAGGTCGGGTAACCGGGGAGCTGTTTTTT. Its protein is CASSPLTGRVTGELFF.

A word on this clonotype: A much larger clone differs from this one at a single base, so this may be a read error. The CDR3 is CASTPDRGYSALHF. The CDR3 DNA sequence: TGTGCCAGCACCCCAGACAGGGGATATTCAGCCCTCCACTTT. The chain employs TRBV6-5 and TRBJ1-6; 8 bases map to TRBD1. The CDR3 is 14 residues long. Germline V lookup: CDR1 MNHEY, CDR2 SVGAGI.

Concerning this clonotype itself: This sequence may be a read error, since a much larger clone differs from it by one base. This chain uses TRBV4-3 with TRBJ2-5, with D perhaps matching TRBD1 (5 bases). The CDR3 totals 14 residues. Germline CDR1 reads LGHNA; CDR2 reads YSLEER. The DNA of the CDR3 is TGCGCCAGCAGCCAAGAAACAGGACAAGGGACCCAGTACTTC. Its protein product is CASSQETGQGTQYF.

To note about this clonotype: The CDR3 ends on some other residue instead of the conserved phenylalanine or tryptophan, so this is likely a read error. The chain has TRBV6-6 and TRBJ1-1; 9 bases agree with TRBD1. Losses at the gene ends were 5 bases for V and 7 bases for J; bases not matched to a gene: 5. The CDR3 runs to 13 residues. The germline CDR1 and CDR2 sequences are MNHNY and SVGAGI (reference sequence). CDR3 nucleotide sequence: TGTGCCAGCAGTAATACAGGGGGCATTGAAGCTTTCTAT. Protein sequence: CASSNTGGIEAFY.

This clonotype has ten or more counts. The V and J genes are TRBV6-5 and TRBJ2-7, with a weak D call TRBD1 (5 bases). The germline V gene has CDR1 MNHEY and CDR2 SVGAGI. The CDR3 is 13 residues long. V lost 4 bases and J 2 bases, leaving 9 bases between the germline ends. The CDR3 sequence is CASSLGATYEQYF. The CDR3 region has the DNA TGTGCCAGCAGTTTAGGGGCGACCTACGAGCAGTACTTC.

As to this clonotype: Being one base from a much bigger clone, this may be a read error. The V and J genes are TRBV6-1 and TRBJ1-5; 7 nucleotides match TRBD1. The junction had 8 bases not matched to a gene; V was cut back by 6 bases and J by 6 bases. This CDR3 has 14 residues. Germline V gene data show CDR1 as MNHNS and CDR2 as SASEGT. CDR3 nucleotides: TGTGCCAGCAGCGGACAGGATTTTGGTCAGCCCCAGCATTTT. Protein product: CASSGQDFGQPQHF.

About this clonotype itself: One end of the junction fails to match germline, which may point to a read error. The chain couples TRBV18 to TRBJ1-1, with D possibly being TRBD1 (6 bases). Looked up from germline, CDR1 is KGHSH and CDR2 is LQKENI. CDR3 length: 13 residues. The CDR3: CASSLGGLTEAYF. CDR3 nucleotide sequence: TGTGCCAGCTCACTCGGGGGGCTCACTGAAGCTTACTTT.

As to this clonotype: At one of its ends the junction is not consistent with the germline gene, which may arise from a read error. V and J are TRBV12-3 or TRBV12-4 and TRBJ2-7, with 8 bases identical to TRBD1. The CDR3 loop spans 16 amino acids. CDR3 residues: CAGSPSRRGRICEQYF. In DNA form, the CDR3 reads TGTGCCGGCAGTCCCTCCCGCAGGGGGCGAATCTGCGAGCAGTACTTC.

This clonotype was found many times. This chain joins TRBV6-6 and TRBJ1-5, with TRBD1 matching 8 bases. V was pared by 7 bases and J by 7 bases, with 12 bases of the junction left unmatched. This CDR3 spans 15 amino acids. CDR1 MNHNY and CDR2 SVGAGI come from the germline V gene (reference sequence). The CDR3 DNA follows: TGTGCCAGCAACGGACAGGGAATCTCAGGGCAGCCCCAGCATTTT. This translates into CASNGQGISGQPQHF.

The V and J genes are TRBV5-1 and TRBJ2-1, with a weak D call TRBD1 (5 bases). CDR3 length equals 16 residues. Trimming cost V 0 bases and J 0 bases, with 10 bases left between them. Germline loops: CDR1 SGHRS, CDR2 YFSETQ. For the CDR3, the DNA is TGCGCCAGCAGCTTGGCCTGGCAGGGCTCCTACAATGAGCAGTTCTTC. Amino acid sequence: CASSLAWQGSYNEQFF.

This clonotype has only a few counts. V usage is TRBV6-1 and J usage is TRBJ2-1; 8 positions match TRBD1. V lost 2 bases to trimming and J lost 2 bases; unmatched junction nucleotides: 2. The germline CDR1 and CDR2 sequences are MNHNS and SASEGT. The CDR3 runs 15 residues. CDR3 sequence reads: CASSEQQGAYNEQFF. CDR3 nucleotides: TGTGCCAGCAGTGAACAACAGGGGGCCTACAATGAGCAGTTCTTC.

Worth noting for this clonotype: Possible read error: a much larger clone is one base away. The rearrangement joins TRBV5-5 to TRBJ2-2; D is possibly TRBD1 or TRBD2 (5 bases each). This CDR3 contains 17 residues. Germline CDR1 reads SGHKS; CDR2 reads YYEKEE (reference sequence). The CDR3, as DNA: TGTGGCAGCAGCTCCCCCCTGGGACCGAATAACACCGGGGAGCTGTTTTTT. Protein sequence: CGSSSPLGPNNTGELFF. Full variable domain (outside the CDR3, taken from reference TRBV5-5 and TRBJ2-2): DAGVTQSPTHLIKTRGQQVTLRCSPISGHKSVSWYQQVLGQGPQFIFQYYEKEERGRGNFPDRFSARQFPNYSSELNVNALLLGDSALYLCGSSSPLGPNNTGELFFGEGSRLTVL.

Regarding this clonotype: Given a much more abundant clone one base away, this may be a read error. J is TRBJ2-4 and V is TRBV4-2; 9 bases align to TRBD1. The CDR3 runs 16 residues. Germline CDR1 reads LGHNA; CDR2 reads YNFKEQ. The CDR3 is CANSQGDRGGKNIQYF. CDR3 sequence (DNA): TGTGCCAACAGCCAAGGTGACAGGGGGGGCAAAAACATTCAGTACTTC.

This clonotype was seen many times. This rearrangement joins TRBV29-1 to TRBJ2-2, with TRBD2 matching 11 bases. The V segment lost 4 bases and the J segment 6 bases; nucleotides outside the gene matches: 7. This CDR3 is built from 15 residues. CDR1 and CDR2 (germline): SQVTM, ANQGSEA. The CDR3 loop reads CSVGQLAGVAGELFF. The DNA of the CDR3 is TGCAGCGTTGGGCAACTAGCGGGAGTCGCCGGGGAGCTGTTTTTT.

This rearrangement joins TRBV24-1 to TRBJ1-5, with 8 bases fitting TRBD1. The CDR3 is made up of 19 amino acids. Trimming cost V 4 bases and J 2 bases; bases outside gene matches: 15. Germline lookup yields CDR1 KGHDR and CDR2 SFDVKD. CDR3: CATSEAGAGGGFGNQPQHF. The CDR3 bases are TGTGCCACCAGTGAAGCGGGGGCAGGGGGCGGATTTGGCAATCAGCCCCAGCATTTT.

Notes on this clonotype: Given a much more abundant clone one base away, this may be a read error. The chain carries TRBV5-4 and TRBJ2-7; D call uncertain. Trimming took 0 bases from V and 0 from J, leaving 13 bases between them. The CDR3 is 16 residues long. Per germline, CDR1 SGHNT and CDR2 YYREEE (reference sequence). The CDR3 region is CASSLVIGRHSYEQYF. Here the CDR3 DNA reads TGTGCCAGCAGCTTGGTTATCGGCAGGCACTCCTACGAGCAGTACTTC.

About this clonotype itself: A single base separates this from a much larger clone, so it may be a read error. This chain uses TRBV6-2 or TRBV6-3 with TRBJ1-5; D possibly corresponds to TRBD1 (5 bases). CDR1 is MNHEY, CDR2 SVGEGT, per germline. This CDR3 comprises 15 residues. In nucleotides, the CDR3 is TGTGCCGGCAGTACCCCGAGACAGACCAATCAGCCCCAGCATTTT. It yields the protein CAGSTPRQTNQPQHF.

The CDR3 spells CASSPRVETGELFF. The CDR3 DNA is TGTGCCAGCAGCCCCAGGGTGGAAACCGGGGAGCTGTTTTTT. The V call is TRBV9, the J call TRBJ2-2; possibly TRBD1 for D (5 bases). V lost 4 bases to trimming and J lost 5 bases, with 12 bases between them. This CDR3 has 14 residues. Germline CDR1 is SGDLS and CDR2 is YYNGEE.